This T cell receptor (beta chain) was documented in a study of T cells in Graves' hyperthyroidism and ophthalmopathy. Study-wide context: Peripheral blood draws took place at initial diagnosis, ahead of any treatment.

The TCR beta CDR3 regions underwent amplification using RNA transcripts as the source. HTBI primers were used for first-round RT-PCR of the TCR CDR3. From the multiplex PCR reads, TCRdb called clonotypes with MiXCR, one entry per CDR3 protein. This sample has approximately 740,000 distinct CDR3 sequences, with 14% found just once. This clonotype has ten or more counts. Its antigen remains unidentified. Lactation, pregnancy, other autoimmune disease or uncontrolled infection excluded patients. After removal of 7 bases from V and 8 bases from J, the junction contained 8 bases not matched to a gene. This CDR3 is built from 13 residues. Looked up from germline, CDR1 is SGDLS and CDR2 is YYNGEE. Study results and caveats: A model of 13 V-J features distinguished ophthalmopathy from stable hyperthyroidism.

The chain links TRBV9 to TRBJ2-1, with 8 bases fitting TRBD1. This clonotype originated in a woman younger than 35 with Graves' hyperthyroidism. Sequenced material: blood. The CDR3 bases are TGTGCCAGCCGTGCACCACAGGGGGATGAGCAGTTCTTC. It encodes CASRAPQGDEQFF.